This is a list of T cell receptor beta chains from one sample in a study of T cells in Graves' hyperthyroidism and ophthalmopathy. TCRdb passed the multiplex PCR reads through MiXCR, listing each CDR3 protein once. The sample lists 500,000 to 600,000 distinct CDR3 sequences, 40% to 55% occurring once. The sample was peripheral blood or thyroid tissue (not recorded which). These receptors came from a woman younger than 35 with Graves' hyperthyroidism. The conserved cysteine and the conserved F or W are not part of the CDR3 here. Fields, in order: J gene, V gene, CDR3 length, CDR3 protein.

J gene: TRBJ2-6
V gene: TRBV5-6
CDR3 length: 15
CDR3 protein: ASSSATEGYGANVLT

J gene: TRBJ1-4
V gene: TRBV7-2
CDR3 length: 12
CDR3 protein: ASSQGGHNEKLF

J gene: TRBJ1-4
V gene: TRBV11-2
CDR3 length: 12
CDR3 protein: ASAWGRRAEKLF

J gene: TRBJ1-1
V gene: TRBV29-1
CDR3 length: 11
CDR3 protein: SHSIAGNTEAF

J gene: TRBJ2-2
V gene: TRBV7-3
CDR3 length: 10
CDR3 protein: ASSPLTGELF

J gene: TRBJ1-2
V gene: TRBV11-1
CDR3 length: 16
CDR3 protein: ASSLMERESHVRDGYT

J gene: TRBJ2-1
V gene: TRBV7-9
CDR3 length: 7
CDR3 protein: AAGAEQF

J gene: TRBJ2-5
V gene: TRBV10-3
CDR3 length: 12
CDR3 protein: AISGQTGGETQY

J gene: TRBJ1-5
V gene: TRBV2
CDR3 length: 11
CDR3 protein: ASSGDRGQPQH

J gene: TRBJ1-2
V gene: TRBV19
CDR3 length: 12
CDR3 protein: ASDPGQGRYGYT

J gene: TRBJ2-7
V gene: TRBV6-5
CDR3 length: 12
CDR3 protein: ASNPTSGSGEQY

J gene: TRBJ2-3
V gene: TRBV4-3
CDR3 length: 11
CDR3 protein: ASSQVSPDTQY

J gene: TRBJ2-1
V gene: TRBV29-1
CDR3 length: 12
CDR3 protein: SVGQRSSYNEQF

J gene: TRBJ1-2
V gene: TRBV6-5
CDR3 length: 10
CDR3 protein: ASEAGTEGYT

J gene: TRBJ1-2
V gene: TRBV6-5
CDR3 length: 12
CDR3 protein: ASSYGGKGDGYT

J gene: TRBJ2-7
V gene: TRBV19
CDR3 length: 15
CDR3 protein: ASSIKRLAGSSYEQY

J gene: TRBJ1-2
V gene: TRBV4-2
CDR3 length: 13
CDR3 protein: ASSLQGTGSEGYT

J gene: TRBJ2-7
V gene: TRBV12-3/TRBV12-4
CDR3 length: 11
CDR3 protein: ASSLKGDYEQY

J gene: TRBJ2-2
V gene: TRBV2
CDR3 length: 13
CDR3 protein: ASSEGQGNTGELF

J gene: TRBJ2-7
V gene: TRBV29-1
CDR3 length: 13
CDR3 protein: SVSGGGRGSYEQY

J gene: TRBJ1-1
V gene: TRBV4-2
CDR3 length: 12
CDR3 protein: ASSPRSGSTEAF

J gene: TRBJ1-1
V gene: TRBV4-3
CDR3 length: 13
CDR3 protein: ASSRSSVKNPEAF

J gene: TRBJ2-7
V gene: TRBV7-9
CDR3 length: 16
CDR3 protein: ASSWTGGWREGPYEQY

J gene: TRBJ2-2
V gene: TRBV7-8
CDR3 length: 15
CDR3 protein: ASSLRGTSGSTGELF

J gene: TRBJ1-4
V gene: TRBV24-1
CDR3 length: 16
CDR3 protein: ATSDLRQGVATNEKLF

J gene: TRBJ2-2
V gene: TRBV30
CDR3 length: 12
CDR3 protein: AWTRETNTGELF

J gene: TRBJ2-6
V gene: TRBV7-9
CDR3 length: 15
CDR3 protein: ASSLGAGSSGANVLT

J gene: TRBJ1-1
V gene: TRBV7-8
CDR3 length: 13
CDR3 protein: ASSLGQGPYNEAF

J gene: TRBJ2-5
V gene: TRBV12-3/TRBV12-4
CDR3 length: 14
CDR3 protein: ASKPGLAGESETQY

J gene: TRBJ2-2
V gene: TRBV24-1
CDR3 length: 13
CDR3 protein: ATSVFGPGAGELF

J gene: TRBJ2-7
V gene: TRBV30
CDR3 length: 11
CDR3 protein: ACTGRGNYEQY

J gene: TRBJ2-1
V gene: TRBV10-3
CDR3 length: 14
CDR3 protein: AISDFGTGVANEQF

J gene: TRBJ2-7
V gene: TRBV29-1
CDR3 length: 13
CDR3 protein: SVVPGEGGAYEQY

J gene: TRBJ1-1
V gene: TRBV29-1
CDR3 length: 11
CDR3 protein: SVLLGENTEAF

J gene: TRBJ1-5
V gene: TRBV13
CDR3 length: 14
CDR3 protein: ASSSGGQGSFQPQH

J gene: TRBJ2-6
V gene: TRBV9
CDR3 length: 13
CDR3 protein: ASSVGSSGANVLT

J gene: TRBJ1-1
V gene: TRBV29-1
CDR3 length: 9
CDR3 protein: SPDRGTEAF

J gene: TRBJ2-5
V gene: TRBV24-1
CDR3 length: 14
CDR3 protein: ATSDLGTGGKETQY

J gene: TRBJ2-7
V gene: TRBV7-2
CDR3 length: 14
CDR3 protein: ASSLAGGTGKYEQY

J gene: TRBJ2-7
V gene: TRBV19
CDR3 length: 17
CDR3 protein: ASSIDFRFRDGFSYEQY

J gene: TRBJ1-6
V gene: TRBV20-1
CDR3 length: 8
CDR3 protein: SAALGPLH

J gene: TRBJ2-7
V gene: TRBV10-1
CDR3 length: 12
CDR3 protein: ASSESFTNYEQY

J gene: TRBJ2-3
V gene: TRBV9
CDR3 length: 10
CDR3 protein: ASSVGHDTQY

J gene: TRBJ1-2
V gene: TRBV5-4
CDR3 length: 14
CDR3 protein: ASSLGPGGINYGYT

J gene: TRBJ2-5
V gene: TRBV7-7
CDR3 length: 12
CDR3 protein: ASSQGTSVETQY

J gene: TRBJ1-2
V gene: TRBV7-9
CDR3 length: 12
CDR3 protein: ASSLVAWLGGYT

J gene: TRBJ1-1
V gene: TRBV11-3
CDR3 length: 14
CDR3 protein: ASRPLRGSMNTEAF

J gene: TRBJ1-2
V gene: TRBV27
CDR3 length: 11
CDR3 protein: ASSSQGSYGYT

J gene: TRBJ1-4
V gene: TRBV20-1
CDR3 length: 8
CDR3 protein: SASGTQEV

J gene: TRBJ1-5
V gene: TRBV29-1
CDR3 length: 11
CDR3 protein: SAGSWGNQPQH

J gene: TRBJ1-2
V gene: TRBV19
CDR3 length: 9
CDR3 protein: ASGQDHGYT

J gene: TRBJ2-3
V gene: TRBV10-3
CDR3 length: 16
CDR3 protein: AISESWTSGSGADTQY

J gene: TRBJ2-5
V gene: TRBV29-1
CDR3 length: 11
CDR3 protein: SYGQGYQETQY

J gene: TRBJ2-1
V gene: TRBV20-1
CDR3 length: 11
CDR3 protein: SADSRRVSEQF

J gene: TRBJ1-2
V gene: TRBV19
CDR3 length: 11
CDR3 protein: ASSTPGQLGFT